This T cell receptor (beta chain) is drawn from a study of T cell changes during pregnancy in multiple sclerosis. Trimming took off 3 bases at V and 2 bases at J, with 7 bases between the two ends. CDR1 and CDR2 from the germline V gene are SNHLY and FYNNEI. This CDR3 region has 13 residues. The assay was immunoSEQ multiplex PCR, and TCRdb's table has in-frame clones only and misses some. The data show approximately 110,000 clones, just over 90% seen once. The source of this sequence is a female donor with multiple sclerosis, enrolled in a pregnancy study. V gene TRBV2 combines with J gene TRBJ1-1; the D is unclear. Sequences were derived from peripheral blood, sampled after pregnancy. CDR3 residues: CASSDQINTEAFF. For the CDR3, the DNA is TGTGCCAGCAGTGACCAGATAAACACTGAAGCTTTCTTT.